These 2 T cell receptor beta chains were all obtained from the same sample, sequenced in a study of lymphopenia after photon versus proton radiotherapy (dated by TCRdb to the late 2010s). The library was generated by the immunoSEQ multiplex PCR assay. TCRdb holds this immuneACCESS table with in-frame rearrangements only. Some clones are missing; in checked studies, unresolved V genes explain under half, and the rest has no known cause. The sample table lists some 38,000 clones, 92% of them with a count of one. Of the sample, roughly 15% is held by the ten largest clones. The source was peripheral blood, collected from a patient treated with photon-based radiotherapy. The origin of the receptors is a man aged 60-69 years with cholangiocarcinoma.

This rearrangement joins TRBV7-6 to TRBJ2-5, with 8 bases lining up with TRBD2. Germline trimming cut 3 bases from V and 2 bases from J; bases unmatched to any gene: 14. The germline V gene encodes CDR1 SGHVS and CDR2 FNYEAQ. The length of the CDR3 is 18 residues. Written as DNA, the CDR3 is TGTGCCAGCAGCTTTGGGTACCGACTAGCGCTACCGCAAGAGACCCAGTACTTC. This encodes CASSFGYRLALPQETQYF.

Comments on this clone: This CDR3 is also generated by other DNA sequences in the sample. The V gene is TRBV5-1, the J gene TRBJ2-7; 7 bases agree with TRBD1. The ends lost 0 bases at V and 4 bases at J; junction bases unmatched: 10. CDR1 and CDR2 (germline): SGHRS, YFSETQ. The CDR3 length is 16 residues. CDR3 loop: CASSLGAIAGGYEQYF. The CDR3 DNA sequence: TGCGCCAGCAGCTTGGGTGCAATAGCAGGGGGTTACGAGCAGTACTTC.